The entry below gives a single T cell receptor (beta chain) sequence along with its context. What it recognizes is unknown. V lost 8 bases to trimming and J lost 1 base, with 16 bases between them. CDR3 length equals 15 residues. Per the germline V gene, CDR1 is LGHDT and CDR2 is YNNKEL (reference sequence). This specimen comes from a study of T cell responses to AZD1222 COVID-19 vaccine. General study results and limits: Just a handful of AZD1222 recipients were seropositive at baseline.

Here immunoSEQ multiplex PCR was the method, and the copy in TCRdb shows in-frame clones only, minus some. The sample has 90,000 to 95,000 clones, about 88% seen once. The J gene is TRBJ2-3, the V gene TRBV3-1 (or the pseudogene TRBV3-2); D is uncertain. The sequence came from an adult in good health. The material sequenced was peripheral blood, taken on day 0 of AZD1222 vaccination. CDR3 nucleotide sequence: TGTGCCAGCGAGACGGGCGGCGAGGGCACAGATACGCAGTATTTT. It translates to CASETGGEGTDTQYF.